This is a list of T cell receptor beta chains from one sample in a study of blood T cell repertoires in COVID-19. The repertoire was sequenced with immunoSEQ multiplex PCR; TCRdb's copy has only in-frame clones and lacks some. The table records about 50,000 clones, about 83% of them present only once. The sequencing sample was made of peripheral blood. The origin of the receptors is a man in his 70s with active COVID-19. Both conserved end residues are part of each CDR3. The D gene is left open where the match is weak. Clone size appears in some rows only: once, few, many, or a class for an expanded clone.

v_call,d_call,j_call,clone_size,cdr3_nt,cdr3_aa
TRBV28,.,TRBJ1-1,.,TGTGCCAGCAGTTCCGCGGCCGTAGGGAACACTGAAGCTTTCTTT,CASSSAAVGNTEAFF
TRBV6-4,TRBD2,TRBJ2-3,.,TGTGCCAGCGCGATAAATAGCGGGGGAACAGATACGCAGTATTTT,CASAINSGGTDTQYF
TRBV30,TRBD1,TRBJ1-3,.,TGTGCCTGGAGTGCAGGGGGCTCTGGAAACACCATATATTTT,CAWSAGGSGNTIYF
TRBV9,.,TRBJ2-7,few,TGTGCCAGCAGCGTAGGGGGGGACAGCTACGAGCAGTACTTC,CASSVGGDSYEQYF
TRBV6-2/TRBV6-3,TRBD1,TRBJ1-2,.,TGTGCCAGCAGTTACCGGCCAGGGGGCAATGGCTACACCTTC,CASSYRPGGNGYTF
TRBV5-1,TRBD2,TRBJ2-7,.,TGCGCCAGCAGCTTGGGTCCTAGCGGGATCTCCTACGAGCAGTACTTC,CASSLGPSGISYEQYF
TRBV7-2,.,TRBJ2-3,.,TGTGCCAGCAGCTTAGCCGCGGGTGATACGCAGTATTTT,CASSLAAGDTQYF
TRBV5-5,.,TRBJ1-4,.,TGTGCCAGCAGCTTTTTTGGGCCCCTAGAGGGACTGTTTTTT,CASSFFGPLEGLFF
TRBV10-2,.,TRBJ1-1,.,TGCGCCAGCAGTAGAGCAACAGGGGAAGCTTTCTTT,CASSRATGEAFF
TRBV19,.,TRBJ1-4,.,TGTGCCAGTAGTACGACAGCATTTAATGAAAAACTGTTTTTT,CASSTTAFNEKLFF
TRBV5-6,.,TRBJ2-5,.,TGTGCCAGCAGCCCGGACAGCTACCAAGAGACCCAGTACTTC,CASSPDSYQETQYF
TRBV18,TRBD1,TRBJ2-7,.,TGTGCCAGCTCTCCCGGACAGGGGGGAGAGCAGTACTTC,CASSPGQGGEQYF
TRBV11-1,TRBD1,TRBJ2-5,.,TGTGCCAGCAGCGAGACGGGGACAGAGCAAGAGACCCAGTACTTC,CASSETGTEQETQYF
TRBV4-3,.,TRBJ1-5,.,TGCGCCAGCAGCCAAGATCACCAGGGAGGTTGGCCCCAGCATTTT,CASSQDHQGGWPQHF
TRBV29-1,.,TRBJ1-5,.,TGCAGCGTCGCTGGGCGCGGCAATCAGCCCCAGCATTTT,CSVAGRGNQPQHF
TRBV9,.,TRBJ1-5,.,TGTGCCAGCAGCCCCCGACATGACAATCAGCCCCAGCATTTT,CASSPRHDNQPQHF
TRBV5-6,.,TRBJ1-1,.,TGTGCCAGCAGCCGGGGGGCAGGGAACACTGAAGCTTTCTTT,CASSRGAGNTEAFF